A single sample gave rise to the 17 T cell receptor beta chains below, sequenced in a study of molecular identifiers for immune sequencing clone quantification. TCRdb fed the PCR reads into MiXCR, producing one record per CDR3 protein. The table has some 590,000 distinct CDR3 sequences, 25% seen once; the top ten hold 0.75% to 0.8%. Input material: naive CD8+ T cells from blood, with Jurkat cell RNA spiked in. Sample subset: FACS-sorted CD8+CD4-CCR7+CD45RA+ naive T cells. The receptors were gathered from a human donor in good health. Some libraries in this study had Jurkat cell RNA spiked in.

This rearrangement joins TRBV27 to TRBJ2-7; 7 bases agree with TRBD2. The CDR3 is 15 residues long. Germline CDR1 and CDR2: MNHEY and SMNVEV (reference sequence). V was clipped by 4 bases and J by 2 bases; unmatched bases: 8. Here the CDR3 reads CASSSRASGAYEQYF. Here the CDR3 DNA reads TGTGCCAGCAGTTCTAGGGCTAGCGGTGCCTACGAGCAGTACTTC.

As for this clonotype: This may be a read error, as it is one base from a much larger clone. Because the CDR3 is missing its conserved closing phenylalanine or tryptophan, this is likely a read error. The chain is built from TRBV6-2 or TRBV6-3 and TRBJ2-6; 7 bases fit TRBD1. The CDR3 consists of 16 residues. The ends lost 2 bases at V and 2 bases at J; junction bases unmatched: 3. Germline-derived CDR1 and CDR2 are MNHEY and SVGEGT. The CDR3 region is CASSYATGAGANVLTL. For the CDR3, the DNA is TGTGCCAGCAGTTACGCCACAGGGGCTGGGGCCAACGTCCTGACTCTC.

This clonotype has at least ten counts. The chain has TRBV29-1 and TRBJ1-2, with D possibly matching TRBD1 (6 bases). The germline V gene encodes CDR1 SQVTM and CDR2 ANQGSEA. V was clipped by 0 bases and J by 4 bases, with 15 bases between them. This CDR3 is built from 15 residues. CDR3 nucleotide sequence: TGCAGCGTTGAAGATAGGTGGACAGACTTCTATGGCTACACCTTC. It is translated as CSVEDRWTDFYGYTF.

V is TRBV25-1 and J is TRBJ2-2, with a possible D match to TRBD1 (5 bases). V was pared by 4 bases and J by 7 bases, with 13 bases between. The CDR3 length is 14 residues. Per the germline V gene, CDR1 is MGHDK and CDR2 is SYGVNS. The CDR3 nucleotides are TGTGCCAGCAGTGTGTACCAGGGAATCGGGGAGCTGTTTTTT. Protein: CASSVYQGIGELFF.

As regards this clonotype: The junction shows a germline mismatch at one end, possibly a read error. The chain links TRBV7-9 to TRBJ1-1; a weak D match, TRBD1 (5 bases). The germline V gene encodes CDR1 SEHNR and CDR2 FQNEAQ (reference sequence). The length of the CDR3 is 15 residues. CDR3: CASSLALLGGEEALF. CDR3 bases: TGTGCCAGCAGCTTAGCGCTTTTGGGAGGGGAGGAAGCTCTCTTT.

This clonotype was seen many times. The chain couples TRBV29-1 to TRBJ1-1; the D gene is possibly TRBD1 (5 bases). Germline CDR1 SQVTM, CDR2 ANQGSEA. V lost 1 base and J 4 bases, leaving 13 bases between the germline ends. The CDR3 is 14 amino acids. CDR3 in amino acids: CSVEGGPWGTEAFF. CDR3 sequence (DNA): TGCAGCGTTGAAGGGGGACCGTGGGGCACTGAAGCTTTCTTT.

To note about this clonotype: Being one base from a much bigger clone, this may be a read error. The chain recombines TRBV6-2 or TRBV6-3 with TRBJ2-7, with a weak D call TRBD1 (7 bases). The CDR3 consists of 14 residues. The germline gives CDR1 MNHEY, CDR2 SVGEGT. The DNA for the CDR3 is TGTGCCAGCAGTTACGGGACAGCGGACTACGAGCATTACTTC. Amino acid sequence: CASSYGTADYEHYF.

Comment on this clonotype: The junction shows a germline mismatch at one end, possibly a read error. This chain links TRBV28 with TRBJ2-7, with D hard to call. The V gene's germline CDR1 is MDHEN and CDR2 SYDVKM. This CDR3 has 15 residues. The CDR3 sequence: CACSLGRTTSYEQYF. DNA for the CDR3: TGTGCCTGCAGTTTAGGGCGGACCACATCCTACGAGCAGTACTTC. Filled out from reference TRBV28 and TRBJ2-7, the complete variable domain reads DVKVTQSSRYLVKRTGEKVFLECVQDMDHENMFWYRQDPGLGLRLIYFSYDVKMKEKGDIPEGYSVSREKKERFSLILESASTNQTSMYLCACSLGRTTSYEQYFGPGTRLTVT.

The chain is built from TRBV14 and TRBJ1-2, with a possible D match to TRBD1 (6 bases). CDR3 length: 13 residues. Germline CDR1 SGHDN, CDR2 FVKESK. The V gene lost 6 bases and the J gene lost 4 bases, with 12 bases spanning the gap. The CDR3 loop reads CASRPTGSYGYTF. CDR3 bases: TGTGCCAGCAGACCGACAGGCTCCTATGGCTACACCTTC.

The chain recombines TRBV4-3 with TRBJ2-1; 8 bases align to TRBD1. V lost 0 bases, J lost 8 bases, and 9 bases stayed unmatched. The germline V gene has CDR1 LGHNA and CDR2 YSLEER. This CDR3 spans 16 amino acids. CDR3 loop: CASSQDQAQGAYEQFF. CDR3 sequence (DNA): TGCGCCAGCAGCCAAGATCAGGCGCAGGGGGCATATGAGCAGTTCTTC.

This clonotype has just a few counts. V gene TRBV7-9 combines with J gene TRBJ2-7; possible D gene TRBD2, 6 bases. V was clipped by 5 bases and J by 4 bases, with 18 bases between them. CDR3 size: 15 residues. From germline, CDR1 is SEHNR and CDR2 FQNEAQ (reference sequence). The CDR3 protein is CASSPYGGNGYEQYF. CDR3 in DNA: TGTGCCAGCAGCCCATACGGGGGAAACGGTTACGAGCAGTACTTC.

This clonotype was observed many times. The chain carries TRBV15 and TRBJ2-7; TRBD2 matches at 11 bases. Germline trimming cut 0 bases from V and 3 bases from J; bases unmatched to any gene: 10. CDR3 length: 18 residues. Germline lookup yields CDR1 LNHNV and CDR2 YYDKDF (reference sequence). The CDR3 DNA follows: TGTGCCACCAGCAGAGAATACCACGATGGGACTAGCGGCTACGAGCAGTACTTC. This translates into CATSREYHDGTSGYEQYF. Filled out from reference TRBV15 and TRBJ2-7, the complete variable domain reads DAMVIQNPRYQVTQFGKPVTLSCSQTLNHNVMYWYQQKSSQAPKLLFHYYDKDFNNEADTPDNFQSRRPNTSFCFLDIRSPGLGDTAMYLCATSREYHDGTSGYEQYFGPGTRLTVT.

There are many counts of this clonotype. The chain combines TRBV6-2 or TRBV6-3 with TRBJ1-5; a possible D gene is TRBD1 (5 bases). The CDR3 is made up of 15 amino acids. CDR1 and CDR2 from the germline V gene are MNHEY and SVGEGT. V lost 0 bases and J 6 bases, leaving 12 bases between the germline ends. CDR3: CASSYSMQGGQPQHF. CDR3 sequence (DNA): TGTGCCAGCAGTTACTCGATGCAGGGTGGTCAGCCCCAGCATTTT.

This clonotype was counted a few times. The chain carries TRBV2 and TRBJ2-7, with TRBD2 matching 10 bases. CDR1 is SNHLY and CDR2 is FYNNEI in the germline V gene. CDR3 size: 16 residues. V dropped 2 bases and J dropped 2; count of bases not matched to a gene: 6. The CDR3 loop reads CASSETTSGETYEQYF. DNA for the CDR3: TGTGCCAGCAGTGAAACAACTAGCGGGGAAACCTACGAGCAGTACTTC.

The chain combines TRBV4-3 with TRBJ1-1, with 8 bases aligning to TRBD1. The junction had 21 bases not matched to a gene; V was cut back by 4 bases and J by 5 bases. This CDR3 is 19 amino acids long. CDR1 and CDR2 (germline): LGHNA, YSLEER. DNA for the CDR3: TGCGCCAGCAGCCCCTCTCGGATATTGACAGGGGCGATGTGGACTGAAGCTTTCTTT. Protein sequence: CASSPSRILTGAMWTEAFF.

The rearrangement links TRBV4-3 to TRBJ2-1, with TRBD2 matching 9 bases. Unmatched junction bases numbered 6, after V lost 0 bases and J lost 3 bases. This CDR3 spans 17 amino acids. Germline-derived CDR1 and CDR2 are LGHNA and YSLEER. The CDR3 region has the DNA TGCGCCAGCAGCCAAGATCTATCAGCGGGAGGCTACAATGAGCAGTTCTTC. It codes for CASSQDLSAGGYNEQFF.

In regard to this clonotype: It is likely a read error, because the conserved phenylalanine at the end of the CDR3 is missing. This CDR3 reads CASSQDPGKQGGEAGELFY. CDR3 nucleotide sequence: TGCGCCAGCAGCCAAGACCCGGGAAAACAGGGGGGAGAAGCCGGGGAGCTGTTTTAT. The V gene is TRBV4-3, the J gene TRBJ2-2; 8 bases fit TRBD1. V lost 0 bases, J lost 6 bases, and 15 bases stayed unmatched. In germline, CDR1 is LGHNA, CDR2 YSLEER. This CDR3 comprises 19 residues.